Listed below are T cell receptor beta chains from one sample, sequenced in a study of radiotherapy plus CTLA-4 blockade in lung cancer. Here immunoSEQ multiplex PCR was the method, and the copy in TCRdb shows in-frame clones only, minus some. This sample has some 43,000 clones; approximately 78% occur once, and the top ten carry more than 3%. The sequencing used peripheral blood, collected from a patient treated with radiotherapy plus ipilimumab. The receptor source for this set is a human donor with non-small cell lung cancer who had stable disease on radiotherapy plus ipilimumab. Each CDR3 is given with its conserved first and last residue.

v_call	j_call	cdr3_aa
TRBV27	TRBJ2-1	CASGPSGEAYNEQFF
TRBV28	TRBJ1-3	CASSLSGWGNSGNTIYF
TRBV7-3	TRBJ2-1	CASSLSAGLFNEQFF
TRBV6-1	TRBJ1-4	CASSEVPGRGEKLFF
TRBV4-3	TRBJ2-7	CASSQDLGTSGRSSYEQYF
TRBV19	TRBJ1-2	CASTDTFGYGYTF
TRBV19	TRBJ1-4	CASNRDNEKLFF
TRBV5-1	TRBJ2-7	CASSTGQRLALSYEQYF
TRBV27	TRBJ2-2	CASSLLGAPGLGGELFF
TRBV21-1	TRBJ2-7	CASSKGLQSSGSVYEQYF
TRBV4-3	TRBJ2-6	CASSQDQGSASGANVLTF
TRBV4-1	TRBJ2-1	CASSLSSGRAQEQFF
TRBV10-3	TRBJ1-1	CAIRQGGGTEAFF
TRBV5-1	TRBJ1-5	CASSSTGGGQPQHF
TRBV27	TRBJ2-1	CASSPGLTNEQFF
TRBV30	TRBJ2-5	CAWSSGGDQYF
TRBV15	TRBJ1-2	CATSRQSTPSGYGYTF
TRBV18	TRBJ1-2	CASSLRRTADNYGYTF
TRBV19	TRBJ2-1	CASSDGYSYNEQFF
TRBV2	TRBJ2-7	CASYRGYEQYF
TRBV14	TRBJ2-1	CASSQANYPGNEQFF
TRBV27	.	CASSIRLAGRDEQYF